A selection of T cell receptor beta chains follows, all from one sample in a study of human T cells and chemical hapten exposure. One entry per CDR3 protein, called by TCRdb with MiXCR from the RACE reads. Of roughly 120,000 distinct CDR3 sequences in the sample, about a tenth were seen once. This specimen consisted of whole blood, obtained in connection with sensitization to the hapten diphenylcyclopropenone (DPC). Source of these receptors: a woman aged 35 to 49 with alopecia areata. Some clones in this sample may be carry-over from other donors' samples. Both conserved end residues are part of each CDR3. The order of the fields is D gene, clone size, J gene, V gene, CDR3 length, CDR3 DNA, CDR3 protein. D genes are given only for firm matches. Clone size, where shown, is once, few, many, or a class for clones that have expanded.

.,.,TRBJ1-1,TRBV12-3/TRBV12-4,13,TGTGCCAGCAGTTTACAGCTGAACACTGAAGCTTTCTTT,CASSLQLNTEAFF
.,many,TRBJ2-1,TRBV12-3/TRBV12-4,16,TGTGCCAGCAGTCCTCGTGAGTTGAGCTCCTACAATGAGCAGTTCTTC,CASSPRELSSYNEQFF
.,many,TRBJ1-5,TRBV6-2/TRBV6-3,14,TGTGCCAGCGGATTCCCCTCCCCGTATCAGCCCCAGCATTTT,CASGFPSPYQPQHF
.,.,TRBJ2-3,TRBV12-3/TRBV12-4,14,TGTGCCAGCAGTCCGACTCCGTTCGGGGATACGCAGTATTTT,CASSPTPFGDTQYF
TRBD2,.,TRBJ2-1,TRBV3-1,18,TGTGCCAGCAGCCAAGAGGGTAGCGGGGGGGCCCCCTACAATGAGCAGTTCTTC,CASSQEGSGGAPYNEQFF
.,.,TRBJ2-7,TRBV4-2,14,TGTGCCAGCAGCCAACGGCCGGGATATTCCGAGCAGTACTTC,CASSQRPGYSEQYF
TRBD1,few,TRBJ2-3,TRBV29-1,13,TGCAGCGGGCGACAGGGTTTCACAGATACGCAGTATTTT,CSGRQGFTDTQYF
TRBD1,few,TRBJ2-3,TRBV7-2,14,TGTGCCAGCAGCTTGACAGGGAGAACAGATACGCAGTATTTT,CASSLTGRTDTQYF
.,.,TRBJ2-5,TRBV29-1,12,TGCAGCGTTGACCTACGCAGGGAGACCCAGTACTTC,CSVDLRRETQYF
.,many,TRBJ2-1,TRBV27,12,TGTGCCAGCAGTCCCCAGGGTGTTGAGCAGTTCTTC,CASSPQGVEQFF
.,.,TRBJ1-1,TRBV11-2,15,TGTGCCAGCAGCCCGCCGGGCCTAATGAACACTGAAGCTTTCTTT,CASSPPGLMNTEAFF
.,.,TRBJ2-5,TRBV5-1,14,TGCGCCAGCAGCTTGAGTCAGCCCGAAGAGACCCAGTACTTC,CASSLSQPEETQYF
TRBD2,few,TRBJ2-5,TRBV7-8,15,TGTGCCAGCAGCCCTAGCGGGGGGGCCTCAGAGACCCAGTACTTC,CASSPSGGASETQYF
.,many,TRBJ1-1,TRBV12-3/TRBV12-4,16,TGTGCCAGCAGTTTAGCTTTTAGCAGCCCGGGCACTGAAGCTTTCTTT,CASSLAFSSPGTEAFF
.,few,TRBJ1-2,TRBV6-6,11,TGTGCCAGCAGTTACAACGTTGGCTACACCTTC,CASSYNVGYTF